The clone carrying this T cell receptor beta chain was found a few times. Its antigen remains unidentified. The record originates from a study of T cells in Graves' hyperthyroidism and ophthalmopathy. The source material, RNA transcripts, was used to amplify TCR beta CDR3 regions. The primer set for the first-round RT-PCR of the TCR CDR3 was HTBI. From the multiplex PCR reads, TCRdb called clonotypes with MiXCR, one entry per CDR3 protein. The sample records tens of thousands of distinct CDR3 sequences, about 54% being singletons. Findings of the study overall: Ophthalmopathy cases were set apart from stable hyperthyroidism by a 13 V-J model. Before onset, by a median of around 6.1 months, the model predicted ophthalmopathy.

Germline lookup yields CDR1 SNHLY and CDR2 FYNNEI. V dropped 7 bases and J dropped 6 bases, with 19 bases sitting between them. This CDR3 contains 14 residues. The TCR comes from a young man with Graves' hyperthyroidism. The chain carries TRBV2 and TRBJ2-7, with a weak D call TRBD2 (6 bases). The sample comprised peripheral blood or thyroid tissue (not recorded which). The CDR3 coding sequence is TGTGCCAGCACCGCGGGGTTCGAGTTTGTCGAGCAGTACTTC. It is translated as CASTAGFEFVEQYF.